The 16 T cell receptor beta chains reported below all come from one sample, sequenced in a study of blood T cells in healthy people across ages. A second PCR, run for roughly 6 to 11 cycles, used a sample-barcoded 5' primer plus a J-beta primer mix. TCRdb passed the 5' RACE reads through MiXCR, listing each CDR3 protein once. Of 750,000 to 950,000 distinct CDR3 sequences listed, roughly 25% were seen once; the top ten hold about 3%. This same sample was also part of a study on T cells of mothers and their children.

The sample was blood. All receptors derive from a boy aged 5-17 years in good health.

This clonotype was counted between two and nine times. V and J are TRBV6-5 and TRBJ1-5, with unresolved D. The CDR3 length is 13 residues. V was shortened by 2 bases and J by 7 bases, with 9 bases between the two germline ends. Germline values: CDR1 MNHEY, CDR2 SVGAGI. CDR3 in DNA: TGTGCCAGCAGTTACAGGCCGGGGCAGCCCCAGCATTTT. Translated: CASSYRPGQPQHF.

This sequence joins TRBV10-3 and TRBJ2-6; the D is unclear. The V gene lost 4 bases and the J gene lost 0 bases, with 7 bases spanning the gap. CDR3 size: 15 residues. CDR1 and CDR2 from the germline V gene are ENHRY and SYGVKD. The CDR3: CAISGVNSGANVLTF. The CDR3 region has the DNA TGTGCCATCAGTGGCGTAAACTCTGGGGCCAACGTCCTGACTTTC.

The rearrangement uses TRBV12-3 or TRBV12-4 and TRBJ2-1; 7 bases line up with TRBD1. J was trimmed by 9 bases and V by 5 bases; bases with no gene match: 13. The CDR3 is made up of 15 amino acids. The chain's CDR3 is CASSGDRARFLEQFF. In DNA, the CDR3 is TGTGCCAGCAGTGGAGACAGGGCTAGATTCCTTGAGCAGTTCTTC.

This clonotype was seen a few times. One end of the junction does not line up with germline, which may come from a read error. The DNA of the CDR3 is TGTGCCAGCAGAAGGGGAATCTTCCCCCCCTATAATGAGCAGTTCTTC. Protein sequence: CASRRGIFPPYNEQFF. This chain connects TRBV6-1 to TRBJ2-1; tentative D call: TRBD1 (5 bases). The CDR3 has 16 amino acids. Per germline, CDR1 MNHNS and CDR2 SASEGT.

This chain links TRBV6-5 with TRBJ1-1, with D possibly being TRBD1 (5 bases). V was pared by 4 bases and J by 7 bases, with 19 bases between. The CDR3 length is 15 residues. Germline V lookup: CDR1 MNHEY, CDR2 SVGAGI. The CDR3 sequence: CASSSSASGVGEAFF. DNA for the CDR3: TGTGCCAGCAGTTCCTCAGCGTCGGGGGTCGGTGAAGCTTTCTTT.

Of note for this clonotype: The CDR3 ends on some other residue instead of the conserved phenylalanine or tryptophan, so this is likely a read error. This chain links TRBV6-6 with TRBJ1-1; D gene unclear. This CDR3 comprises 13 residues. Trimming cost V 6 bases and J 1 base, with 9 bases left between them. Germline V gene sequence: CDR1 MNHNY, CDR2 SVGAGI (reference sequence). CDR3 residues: CASRTSQNTEAFS. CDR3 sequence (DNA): TGTGCCAGCAGAACGTCACAGAACACTGAAGCTTTCTCT.

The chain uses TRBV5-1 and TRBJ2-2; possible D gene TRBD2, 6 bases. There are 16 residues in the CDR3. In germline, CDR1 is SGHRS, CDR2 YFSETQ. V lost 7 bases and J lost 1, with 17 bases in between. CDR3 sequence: CASARLARQNTGELFF. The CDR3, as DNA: TGCGCCAGCGCCCGGCTAGCGAGACAGAACACCGGGGAGCTGTTTTTT.

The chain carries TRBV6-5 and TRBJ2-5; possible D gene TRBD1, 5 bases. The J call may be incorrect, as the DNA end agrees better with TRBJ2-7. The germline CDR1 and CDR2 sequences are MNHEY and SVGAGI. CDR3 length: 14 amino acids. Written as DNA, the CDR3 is TGTGCCAGCAGCCCTTACGACAGTTCCTACGAGCAGTACTTC. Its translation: CASSPYDSSYEQYF.

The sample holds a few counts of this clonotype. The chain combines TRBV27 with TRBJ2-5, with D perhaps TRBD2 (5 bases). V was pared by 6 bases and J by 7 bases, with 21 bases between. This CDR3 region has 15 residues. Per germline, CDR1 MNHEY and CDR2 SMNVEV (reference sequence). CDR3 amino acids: CASSQNQDSPGTQYF. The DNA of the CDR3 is TGTGCCAGCAGCCAAAATCAGGACTCCCCTGGGACCCAGTACTTC.

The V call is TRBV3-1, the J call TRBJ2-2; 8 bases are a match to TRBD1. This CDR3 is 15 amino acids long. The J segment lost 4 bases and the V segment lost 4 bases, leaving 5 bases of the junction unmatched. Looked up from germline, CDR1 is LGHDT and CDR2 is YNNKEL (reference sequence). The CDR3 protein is CASSLRQGTTGELFF. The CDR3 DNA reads TGTGCCAGCAGCCTCCGACAGGGGACCACCGGGGAGCTGTTTTTT. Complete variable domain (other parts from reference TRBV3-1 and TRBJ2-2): DTAVSQTPKYLVTQMGNDKSIKCEQNLGHDTMYWYKQDSKKFLKIMFSYNNKELIINETVPNRFSPKSPDKAHLNLHINSLELGDSAVYFCASSLRQGTTGELFFGEGSRLTVL.

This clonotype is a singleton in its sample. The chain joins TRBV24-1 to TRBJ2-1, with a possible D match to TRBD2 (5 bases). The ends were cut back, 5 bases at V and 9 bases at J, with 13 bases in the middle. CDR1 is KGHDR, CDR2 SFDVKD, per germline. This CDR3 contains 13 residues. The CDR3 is CATSGLSGGEQFF. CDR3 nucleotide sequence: TGTGCCACCAGTGGTTTAAGCGGCGGTGAGCAGTTCTTC.

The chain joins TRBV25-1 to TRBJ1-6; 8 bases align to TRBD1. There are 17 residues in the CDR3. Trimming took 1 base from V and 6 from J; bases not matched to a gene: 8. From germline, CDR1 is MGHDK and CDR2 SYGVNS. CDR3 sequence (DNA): TGTGCCAGCAGTGAATCCAGGGGGCGCGTTCTTAATTCACCCCTCCACTTT. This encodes CASSESRGRVLNSPLHF.

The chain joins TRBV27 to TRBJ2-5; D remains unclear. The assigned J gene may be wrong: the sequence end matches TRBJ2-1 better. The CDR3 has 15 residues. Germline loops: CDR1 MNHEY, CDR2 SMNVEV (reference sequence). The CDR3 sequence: CASSSTARPYNEQFF. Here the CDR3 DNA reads TGTGCCAGCAGTTCCACCGCGCGGCCCTACAATGAGCAGTTCTTC.

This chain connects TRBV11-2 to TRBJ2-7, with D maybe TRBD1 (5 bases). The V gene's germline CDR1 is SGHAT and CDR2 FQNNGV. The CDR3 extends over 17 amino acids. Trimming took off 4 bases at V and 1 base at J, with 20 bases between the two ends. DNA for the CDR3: TGTGCCAGCAGCTCAATAACGGCAGGGTTTTTTTCCTACGAGCAGTACTTC. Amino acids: CASSSITAGFFSYEQYF.

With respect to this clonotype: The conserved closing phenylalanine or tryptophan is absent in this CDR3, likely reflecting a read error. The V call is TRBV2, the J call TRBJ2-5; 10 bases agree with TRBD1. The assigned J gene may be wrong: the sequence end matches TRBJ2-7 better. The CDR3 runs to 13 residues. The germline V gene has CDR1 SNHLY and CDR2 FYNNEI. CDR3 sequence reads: CASKGTGVNEQYI. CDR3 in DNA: TGTGCCAGCAAAGGGACAGGGGTGAACGAGCAGTACATC.

This CDR3 is CAIRPSRVIYGYTF. The CDR3 region has the DNA TGTGCCATCAGGCCTTCCAGGGTGATCTATGGCTACACCTTC. This chain uses TRBV10-3 with TRBJ1-2; weak D call: TRBD1 (5 bases). The CDR3 contains 14 residues. V lost 6 bases and J lost 4, with 15 bases in between. Germline CDR1 and CDR2: ENHRY and SYGVKD.